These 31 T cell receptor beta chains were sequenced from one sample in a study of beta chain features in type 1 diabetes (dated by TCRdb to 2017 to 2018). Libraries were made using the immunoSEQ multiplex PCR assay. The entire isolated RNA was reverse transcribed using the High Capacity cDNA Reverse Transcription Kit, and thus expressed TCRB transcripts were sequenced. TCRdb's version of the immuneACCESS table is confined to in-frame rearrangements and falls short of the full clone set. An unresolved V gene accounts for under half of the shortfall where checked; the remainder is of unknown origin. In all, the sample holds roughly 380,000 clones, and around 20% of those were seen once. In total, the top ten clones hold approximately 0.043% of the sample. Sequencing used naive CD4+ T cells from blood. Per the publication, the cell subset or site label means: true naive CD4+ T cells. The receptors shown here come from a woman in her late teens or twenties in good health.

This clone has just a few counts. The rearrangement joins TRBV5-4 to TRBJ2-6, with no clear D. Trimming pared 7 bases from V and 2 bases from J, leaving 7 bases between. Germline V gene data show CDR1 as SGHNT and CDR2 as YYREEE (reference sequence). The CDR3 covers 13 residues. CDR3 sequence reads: CASGKAGANVLTF. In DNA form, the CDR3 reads TGTGCCAGCGGCAAAGCTGGGGCCAACGTCCTGACTTTC.

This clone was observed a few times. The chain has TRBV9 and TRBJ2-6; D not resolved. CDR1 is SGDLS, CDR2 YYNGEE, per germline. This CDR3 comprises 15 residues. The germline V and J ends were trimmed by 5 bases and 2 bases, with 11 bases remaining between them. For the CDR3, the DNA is TGTGCCAGCAGTGGGCTCGTCCCTGGGGCCAACGTCCTGACTTTC. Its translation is CASSGLVPGANVLTF.

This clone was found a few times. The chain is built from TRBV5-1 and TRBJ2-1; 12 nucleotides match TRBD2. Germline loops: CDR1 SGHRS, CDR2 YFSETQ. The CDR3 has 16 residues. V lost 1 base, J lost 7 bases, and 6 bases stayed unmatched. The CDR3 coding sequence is TGCGCCAGCAGCTTGTATGCTAGCGGGAGGGGGAATGAGCAGTTCTTC. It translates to CASSLYASGRGNEQFF. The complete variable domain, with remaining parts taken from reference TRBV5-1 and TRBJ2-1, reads KAGVTQTPRYLIKTRGQQVTLSCSPISGHRSVSWYQQTPGQGLQFLFEYFSETQRNKGNFPGRFSGRQFSNSRSEMNVSTLELGDSALYLCASSLYASGRGNEQFFGPGTRLTVL.

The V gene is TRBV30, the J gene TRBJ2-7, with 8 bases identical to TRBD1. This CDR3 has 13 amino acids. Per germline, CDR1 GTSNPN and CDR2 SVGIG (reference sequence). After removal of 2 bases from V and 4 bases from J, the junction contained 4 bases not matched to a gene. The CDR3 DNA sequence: TGTGCCTGGAGTCAGGGGGCAGGGTACGAGCAGTACTTC. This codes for CAWSQGAGYEQYF.

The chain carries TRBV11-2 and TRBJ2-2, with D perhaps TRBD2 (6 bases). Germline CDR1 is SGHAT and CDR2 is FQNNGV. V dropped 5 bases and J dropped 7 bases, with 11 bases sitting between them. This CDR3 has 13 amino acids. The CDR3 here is CASSPGGYGELFF. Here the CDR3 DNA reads TGTGCCAGCAGCCCCGGGGGTTACGGGGAGCTGTTTTTT.

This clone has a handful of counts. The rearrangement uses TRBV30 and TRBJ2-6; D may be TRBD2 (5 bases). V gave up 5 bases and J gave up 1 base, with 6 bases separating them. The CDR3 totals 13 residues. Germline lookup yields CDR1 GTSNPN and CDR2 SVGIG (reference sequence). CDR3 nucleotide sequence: TGTGCCTGGGGACTTTCTGGGGCCAACGTCCTGACTTTC. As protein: CAWGLSGANVLTF.

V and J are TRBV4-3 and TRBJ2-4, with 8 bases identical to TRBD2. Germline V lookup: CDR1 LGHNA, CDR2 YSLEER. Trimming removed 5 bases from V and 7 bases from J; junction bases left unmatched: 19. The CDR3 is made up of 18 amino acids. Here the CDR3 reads CASSKAGTPGGLWNIQYF. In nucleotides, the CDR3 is TGCGCCAGCAGCAAGGCCGGGACGCCGGGAGGGTTGTGGAACATTCAGTACTTC.

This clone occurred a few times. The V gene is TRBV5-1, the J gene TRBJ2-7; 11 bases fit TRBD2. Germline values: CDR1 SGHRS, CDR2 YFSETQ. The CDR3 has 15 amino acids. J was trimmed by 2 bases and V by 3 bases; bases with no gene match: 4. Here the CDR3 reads CASSWVTSGTYEQYF. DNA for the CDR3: TGCGCCAGCAGCTGGGTGACTAGCGGGACCTACGAGCAGTACTTC.

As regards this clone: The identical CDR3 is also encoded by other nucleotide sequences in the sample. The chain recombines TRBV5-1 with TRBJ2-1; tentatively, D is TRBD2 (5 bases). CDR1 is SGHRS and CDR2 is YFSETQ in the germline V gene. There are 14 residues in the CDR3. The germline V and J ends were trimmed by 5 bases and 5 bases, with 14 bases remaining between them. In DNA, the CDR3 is TGCGCCAGCAGTTCCAGCAGCGGAAACAATGAGCAGTTCTTC. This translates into CASSSSSGNNEQFF.

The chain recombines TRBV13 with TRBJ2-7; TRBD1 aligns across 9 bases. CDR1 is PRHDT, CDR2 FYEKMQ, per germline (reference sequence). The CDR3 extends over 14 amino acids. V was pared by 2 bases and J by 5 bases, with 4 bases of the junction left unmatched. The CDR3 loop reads CASSLRDRVHEQYF. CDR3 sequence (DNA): TGTGCCAGCAGCTTACGGGACAGGGTACACGAGCAGTACTTC.

The CDR3 region is CATRSAGGNADTQYF. CDR3 DNA: TGTGCCACCAGGTCTGCCGGGGGGAACGCAGATACGCAGTATTTT. V is TRBV10-3 and J is TRBJ2-3; 7 nucleotides align to TRBD2. CDR1 and CDR2 (germline): ENHRY, SYGVKD. The CDR3 contains 15 residues. The ends lost 10 bases at V and 4 bases at J; junction bases unmatched: 14.

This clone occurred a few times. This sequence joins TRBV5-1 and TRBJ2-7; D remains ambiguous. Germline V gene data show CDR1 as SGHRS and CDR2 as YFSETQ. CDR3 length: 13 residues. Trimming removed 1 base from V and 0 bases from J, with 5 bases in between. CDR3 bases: TGCGCCAGCAGCTTGCAGTCCTCCTACGAGCAGTACTTC. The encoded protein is CASSLQSSYEQYF.

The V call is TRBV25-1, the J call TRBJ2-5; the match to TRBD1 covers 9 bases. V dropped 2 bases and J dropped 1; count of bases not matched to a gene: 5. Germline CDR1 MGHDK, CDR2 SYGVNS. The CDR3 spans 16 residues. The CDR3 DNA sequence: TGTGCCAGCAGTGAAATGGGGACAGGGTCCCAAGAGACCCAGTACTTC. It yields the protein CASSEMGTGSQETQYF.

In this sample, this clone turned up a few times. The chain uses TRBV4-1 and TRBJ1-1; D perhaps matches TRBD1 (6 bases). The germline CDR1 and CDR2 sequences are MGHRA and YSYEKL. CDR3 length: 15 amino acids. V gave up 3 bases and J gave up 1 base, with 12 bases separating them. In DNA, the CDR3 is TGCGCCAGCAGCCAGGCAGGGGTCGCGAACACTGAAGCTTTCTTT. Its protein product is CASSQAGVANTEAFF.

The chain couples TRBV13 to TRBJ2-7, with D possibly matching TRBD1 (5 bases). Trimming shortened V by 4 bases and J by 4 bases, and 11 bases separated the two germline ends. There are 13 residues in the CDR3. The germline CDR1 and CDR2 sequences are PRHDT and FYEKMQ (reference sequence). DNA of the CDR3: TGTGCCAGCAGCTCCAGGGTAGGGTACGAGCAGTACTTC. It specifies CASSSRVGYEQYF.

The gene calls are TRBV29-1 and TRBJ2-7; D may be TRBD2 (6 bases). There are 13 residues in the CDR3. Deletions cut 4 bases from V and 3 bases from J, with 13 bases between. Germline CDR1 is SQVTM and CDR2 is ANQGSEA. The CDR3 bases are TGCAGCGTTGTGAACGGGAGAGGCTACGAGCAGTACTTC. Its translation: CSVVNGRGYEQYF.

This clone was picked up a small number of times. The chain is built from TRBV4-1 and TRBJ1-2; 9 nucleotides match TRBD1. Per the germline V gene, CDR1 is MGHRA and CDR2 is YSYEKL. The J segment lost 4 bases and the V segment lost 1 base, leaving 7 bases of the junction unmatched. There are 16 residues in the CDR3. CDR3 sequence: CASSQVRDRVSYGYTF. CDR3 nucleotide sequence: TGCGCCAGCAGCCAAGTGAGGGACAGGGTGTCCTATGGCTACACCTTC.

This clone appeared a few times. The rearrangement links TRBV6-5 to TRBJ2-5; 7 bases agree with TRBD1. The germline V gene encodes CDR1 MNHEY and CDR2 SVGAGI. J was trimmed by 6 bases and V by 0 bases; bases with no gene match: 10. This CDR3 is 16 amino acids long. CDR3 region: CASSYSIHGTVQTQYF. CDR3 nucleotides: TGTGCCAGCAGTTACTCGATTCATGGGACAGTACAGACCCAGTACTTC.

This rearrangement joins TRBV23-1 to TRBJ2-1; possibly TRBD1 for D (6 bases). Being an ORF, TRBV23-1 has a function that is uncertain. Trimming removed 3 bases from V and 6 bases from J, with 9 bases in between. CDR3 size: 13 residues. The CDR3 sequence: CASSQTGSNEQFF. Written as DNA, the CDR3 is TGCGCCAGCAGTCAGACAGGTTCCAATGAGCAGTTCTTC.

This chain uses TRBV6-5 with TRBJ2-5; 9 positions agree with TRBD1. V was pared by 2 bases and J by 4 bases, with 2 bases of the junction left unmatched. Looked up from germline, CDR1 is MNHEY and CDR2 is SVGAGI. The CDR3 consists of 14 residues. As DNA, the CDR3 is TGTGCCAGCAGTTACGGGACAGGGAGAGAGACCCAGTACTTC. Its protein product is CASSYGTGRETQYF.

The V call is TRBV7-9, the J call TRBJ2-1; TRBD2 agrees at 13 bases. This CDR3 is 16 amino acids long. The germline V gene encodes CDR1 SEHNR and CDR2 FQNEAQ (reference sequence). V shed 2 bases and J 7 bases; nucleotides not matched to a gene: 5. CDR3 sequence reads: CASSLQPGLAGNEQFF. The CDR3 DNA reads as TGTGCCAGCAGCTTACAACCGGGACTAGCGGGAAATGAGCAGTTCTTC.

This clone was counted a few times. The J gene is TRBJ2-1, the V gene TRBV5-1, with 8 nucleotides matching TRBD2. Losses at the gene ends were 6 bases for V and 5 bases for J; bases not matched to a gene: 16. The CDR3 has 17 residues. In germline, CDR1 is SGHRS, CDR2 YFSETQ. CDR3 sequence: CASTLLPAGGGDNEQFF. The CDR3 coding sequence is TGCGCCAGCACTCTTCTCCCCGCGGGAGGTGGAGACAATGAGCAGTTCTTC.

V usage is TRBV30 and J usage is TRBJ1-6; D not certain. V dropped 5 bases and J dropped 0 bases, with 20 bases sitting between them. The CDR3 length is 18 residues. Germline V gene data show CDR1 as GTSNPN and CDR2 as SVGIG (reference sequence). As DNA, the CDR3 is TGTGCCTGGGAGACAAACAGAATGAGAAGCTCCTATAATTCACCCCTCCACTTT. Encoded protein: CAWETNRMRSSYNSPLHF.

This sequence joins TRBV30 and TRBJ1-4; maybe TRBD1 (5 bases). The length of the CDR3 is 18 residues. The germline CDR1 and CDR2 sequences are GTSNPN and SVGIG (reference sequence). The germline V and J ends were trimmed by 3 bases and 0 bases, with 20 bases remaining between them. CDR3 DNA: TGTGCCTGGAGGCTCGGGGGAAGGTCTATAGCAACTAATGAAAAACTGTTTTTT. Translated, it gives CAWRLGGRSIATNEKLFF.

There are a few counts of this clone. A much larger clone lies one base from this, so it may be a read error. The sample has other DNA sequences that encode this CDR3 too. Written as DNA, the CDR3 is TGTGCCAGCAGCTTTCAGGGGAACACTGAAGCTTTCTTT. Translated, it gives CASSFQGNTEAFF. The J gene is TRBJ1-1, the V gene TRBV7-3; TRBD1 might be the D (5 bases). Germline V gives CDR1 SGHTA, CDR2 FQGTGA. The CDR3 is 13 residues long. V shed 3 bases and J shed 1 base, with 6 bases lying between them. Full variable domain (rest looked up from reference TRBV7-3 and TRBJ1-1): GAGVSQTPSNKVTEKGKYVELRCDPISGHTALYWYRQSLGQGPEFLIYFQGTGAADDSGLPNDRFFAVRPEGSVSTLKIQRTERGDSAVYLCASSFQGNTEAFFGQGTRLTVV.

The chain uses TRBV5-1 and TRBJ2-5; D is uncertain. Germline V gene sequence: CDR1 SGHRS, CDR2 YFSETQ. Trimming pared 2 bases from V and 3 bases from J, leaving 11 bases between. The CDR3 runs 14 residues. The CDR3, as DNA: TGCGCCAGCAGCTTTTCGGTGCGGAAAGAGACCCAGTACTTC. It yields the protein CASSFSVRKETQYF.

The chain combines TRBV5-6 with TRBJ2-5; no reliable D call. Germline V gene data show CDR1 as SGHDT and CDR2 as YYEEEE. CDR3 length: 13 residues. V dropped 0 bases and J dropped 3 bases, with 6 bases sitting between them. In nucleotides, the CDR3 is TGTGCCAGCAGCTTGGGGCCAGAAGAGACCCAGTACTTC. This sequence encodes CASSLGPEETQYF.

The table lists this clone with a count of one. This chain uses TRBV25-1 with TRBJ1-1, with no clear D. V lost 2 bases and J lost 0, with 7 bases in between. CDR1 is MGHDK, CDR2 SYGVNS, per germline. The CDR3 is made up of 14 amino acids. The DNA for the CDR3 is TGTGCCAGCAGTGAAGGCCTCATGAACACTGAAGCTTTCTTT. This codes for CASSEGLMNTEAFF.

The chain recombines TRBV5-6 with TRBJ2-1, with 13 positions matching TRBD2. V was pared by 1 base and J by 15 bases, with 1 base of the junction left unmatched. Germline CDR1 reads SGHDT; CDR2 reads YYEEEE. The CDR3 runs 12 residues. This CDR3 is CASSLTSGRGFF. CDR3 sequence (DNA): TGTGCCAGCAGCTTGACTAGCGGGAGGGGGTTCTTC.

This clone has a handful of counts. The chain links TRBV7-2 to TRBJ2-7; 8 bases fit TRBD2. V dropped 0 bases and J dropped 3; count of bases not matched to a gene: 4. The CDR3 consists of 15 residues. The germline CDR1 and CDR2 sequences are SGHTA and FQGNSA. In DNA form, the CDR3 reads TGTGCCAGCAGCTTAGCAAGTACTAGCGGCTACGAGCAGTACTTC. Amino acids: CASSLASTSGYEQYF.

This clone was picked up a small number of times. The CDR3 reads CASSLYGSPMAFF. CDR3 DNA: TGTGCCAGCAGCTTATACGGGTCCCCGATGGCTTTCTTT. This chain joins TRBV11-2 and TRBJ1-1, with unresolved D. V gave up 2 bases and J gave up 11 bases, with 15 bases separating them. CDR1 and CDR2 from the germline V gene are SGHAT and FQNNGV. The CDR3 length is 13 residues.